The TCR beta chain described here comes from a study of T-cell memory formation after mild COVID-19. About the research overall: Clustering of TCRs was largely donor specific.

Germline CDR1 and CDR2: SEHNR and FQNEAQ (reference sequence). Trimming stripped 1 base from V and 3 bases from J, with 10 bases between. The CDR3 sequence is 15 residues long. This clonotype was observed a few times. UMIs and sample barcodes were carried by the TCR alpha and TCR beta cDNA libraries that 5'RACE produced using constant-segment primers. TCRdb fed the 5' RACE reads into MiXCR, producing one record per CDR3 protein. The data contain 500,000 to 600,000 distinct CDR3 sequences, more than 15% of them seen just once; the ten biggest clones take up about 11%. Sequenced: PBMCs or a T cell subset sorted from them (not recorded which). V gene TRBV7-9 combines with J gene TRBJ2-1; perhaps TRBD2 as D (5 bases). The sequence was obtained from an adult woman who had mild COVID-19 (a few samples of this study predate the infection). Cell type and time point are not known. CDR3 region: CASSLVVGIYNEQFF. The CDR3 nucleotides read TGTGCCAGCAGCTTAGTCGTCGGGATCTACAATGAGCAGTTCTTC.